This entry lists 14 T cell receptor beta chains sequenced from one sample in a study of identical twins. From the 5' RACE reads, TCRdb called clonotypes with MiXCR, one entry per CDR3 protein. The sample yields some 790,000 distinct CDR3 sequences, 15% to 20% seen once. A further study also used this sample, focusing on T cells expressing NK-cell markers.

The specimen was PBMCs. These receptors were collected from a woman aged 18-29 years in good health.

This clonotype was observed a few times. The chain links TRBV5-6 to TRBJ2-7; D perhaps matches TRBD2 (6 bases). Germline V gene sequence: CDR1 SGHDT, CDR2 YYEEEE. Trimming pared 7 bases from V and 0 bases from J, leaving 11 bases between. This CDR3 is built from 13 residues. In nucleotides, the CDR3 is TGTGCCAGCGGCCCCGGGAGCTCCTACGAGCAGTACTTC. Encoded protein: CASGPGSSYEQYF.

The J gene is TRBJ2-7, the V gene TRBV12-3 or TRBV12-4; TRBD1 agrees at 8 bases. V shed 5 bases, J shed 0 bases, and the junction held 6 bases outside the gene matches. The CDR3 totals 15 residues. This chain's CDR3 is CASSNRDRSSYEQYF. For the CDR3, the DNA is TGTGCCAGCAGTAACCGGGACAGGAGCTCCTACGAGCAGTACTTC.

This clonotype was picked up a small number of times. The rearrangement links TRBV11-1 to TRBJ2-7; TRBD1 matches 8 bases. V was clipped by 0 bases and J by 7 bases; unmatched bases: 17. Per the germline V gene, CDR1 is SGHAT and CDR2 is FQDESV (reference sequence). The CDR3 has 18 amino acids. CDR3 protein: CASSLAPSGQGRRNEQYF. CDR3 bases: TGTGCCAGCAGCTTAGCGCCCTCCGGACAGGGTCGGCGAAATGAGCAGTACTTC.

The table lists this clonotype with a few counts. This chain links TRBV7-2 with TRBJ2-2, with D hard to call. Trimming pared 5 bases from V and 7 bases from J, leaving 17 bases between. There are 15 residues in the CDR3. The germline V gene has CDR1 SGHTA and CDR2 FQGNSA. CDR3 nucleotide sequence: TGTGCCAGCAGCGCCCACTTAATCGGGTACGGGGAGCTGTTTTTT. Protein sequence: CASSAHLIGYGELFF.

The chain couples TRBV3-1 to TRBJ2-1; 15 bases are a match to TRBD2. CDR3 length equals 16 residues. Trimming removed 0 bases from V and 10 bases from J; junction bases left unmatched: 4. The germline V gene encodes CDR1 LGHDT and CDR2 YNNKEL (reference sequence). The chain's CDR3 is CASSQDMGLAGGEQFF. CDR3 bases: TGTGCCAGCAGCCAAGATATGGGACTAGCGGGGGGAGAGCAGTTCTTC.

The genes are TRBV5-1 and TRBJ2-3; 7 nucleotides align to TRBD2. The V segment lost 1 base and the J segment 5 bases; nucleotides outside the gene matches: 7. The CDR3 sequence is 15 residues long. The germline V gene has CDR1 SGHRS and CDR2 YFSETQ. CDR3 loop: CASSLYAGVEDTQYF. CDR3 nucleotide sequence: TGCGCCAGCAGCTTGTACGCGGGAGTCGAAGATACGCAGTATTTT.

V usage is TRBV20-1 and J usage is TRBJ1-6; TRBD1 matches 7 bases. This CDR3 contains 12 residues. Germline V CDR1 and CDR2: DFQATT, SNEGSKA (reference sequence). Losses at the gene ends were 8 bases for V and 9 bases for J; bases not matched to a gene: 7. The chain's CDR3 is CSLRGMGSPLHF. In nucleotides, the CDR3 is TGCAGTCTCAGGGGGATGGGTTCACCCCTCCACTTT.

This clonotype was counted a few times. V is TRBV29-1 and J is TRBJ2-4, with D perhaps assigned TRBD1 or TRBD2 (5 bases each). The CDR3 spans 13 residues. Germline values: CDR1 SQVTM, CDR2 ANQGSEA. V lost 4 bases to trimming and J lost 10 bases, with 17 bases between them. CDR3 nucleotides: TGCAGCGTTGCACGGGGCGCTTTTGGGATTCAGTACTTC. The encoded protein is CSVARGAFGIQYF.

The rearrangement joins TRBV10-2 to TRBJ2-1, with D perhaps given as TRBD1 or TRBD2 (6 bases each). The V end was cut by 7 bases, the J end by 9 bases, with 16 bases between. Germline lookup yields CDR1 WSHSY and CDR2 SAAADI. The CDR3 covers 13 residues. The CDR3 DNA is TGCGCCAGCAACAGACAGGTGCGGGGTGAGCAGTTCTTC. This translates into CASNRQVRGEQFF.

V usage is TRBV12-3 or TRBV12-4 and J usage is TRBJ2-7; no clear D gene. The CDR3 totals 12 residues. Trimming stripped 5 bases from V and 12 bases from J, with 17 bases between. The DNA for the CDR3 is TGTGCCAGCAGTCTGGGCTCCTCGAGGCTGTACTTC. Amino acids: CASSLGSSRLYF.

The V gene is TRBV6-2 or TRBV6-3, the J gene TRBJ2-6, with TRBD1 matching over 8 bases. This CDR3 comprises 18 residues. The V and J ends lost 1 base and 9 bases, in that order; junction bases with no gene match: 14. The germline CDR1 and CDR2 sequences are MNHEY and SVGEGT. CDR3 loop: CASSYLNILRTGNNVLTF. CDR3 coding DNA: TGTGCCAGCAGTTACTTGAATATACTCCGGACAGGGAACAACGTCCTGACTTTC.

The chain links TRBV7-8 to TRBJ2-5; no definite D call. The CDR3 spans 13 residues. V was shortened by 1 base and J by 3 bases, with 6 bases between the two germline ends. Germline assignment: CDR1 SGHVS and CDR2 FQNEAQ. Written as DNA, the CDR3 is TGTGCCAGCAGCTTAGTACCGAAAGAGACCCAGTACTTC. This gives the protein CASSLVPKETQYF.

The chain uses TRBV6-1 and TRBJ2-2; D is undetermined. Trimming took off 9 bases at V and 0 bases at J, with 8 bases between the two ends. CDR3 length: 13 residues. From germline, CDR1 is MNHNS and CDR2 SASEGT. CDR3 nucleotide sequence: TGTGCCAGTCAGGCAGCGAACACCGGGGAGCTGTTTTTT. This codes for CASQAANTGELFF.

The V and J genes are TRBV4-3 and TRBJ2-3; 9 bases match TRBD2. Germline assignment: CDR1 LGHNA and CDR2 YSLEER. The V and J ends lost 2 bases and 2 bases, in that order; junction bases with no gene match: 5. There are 16 residues in the CDR3. The CDR3 here is CASSQKREVLTDTQYF. In DNA, the CDR3 is TGCGCCAGCAGCCAAAAGCGGGAGGTCCTCACAGATACGCAGTATTTT.